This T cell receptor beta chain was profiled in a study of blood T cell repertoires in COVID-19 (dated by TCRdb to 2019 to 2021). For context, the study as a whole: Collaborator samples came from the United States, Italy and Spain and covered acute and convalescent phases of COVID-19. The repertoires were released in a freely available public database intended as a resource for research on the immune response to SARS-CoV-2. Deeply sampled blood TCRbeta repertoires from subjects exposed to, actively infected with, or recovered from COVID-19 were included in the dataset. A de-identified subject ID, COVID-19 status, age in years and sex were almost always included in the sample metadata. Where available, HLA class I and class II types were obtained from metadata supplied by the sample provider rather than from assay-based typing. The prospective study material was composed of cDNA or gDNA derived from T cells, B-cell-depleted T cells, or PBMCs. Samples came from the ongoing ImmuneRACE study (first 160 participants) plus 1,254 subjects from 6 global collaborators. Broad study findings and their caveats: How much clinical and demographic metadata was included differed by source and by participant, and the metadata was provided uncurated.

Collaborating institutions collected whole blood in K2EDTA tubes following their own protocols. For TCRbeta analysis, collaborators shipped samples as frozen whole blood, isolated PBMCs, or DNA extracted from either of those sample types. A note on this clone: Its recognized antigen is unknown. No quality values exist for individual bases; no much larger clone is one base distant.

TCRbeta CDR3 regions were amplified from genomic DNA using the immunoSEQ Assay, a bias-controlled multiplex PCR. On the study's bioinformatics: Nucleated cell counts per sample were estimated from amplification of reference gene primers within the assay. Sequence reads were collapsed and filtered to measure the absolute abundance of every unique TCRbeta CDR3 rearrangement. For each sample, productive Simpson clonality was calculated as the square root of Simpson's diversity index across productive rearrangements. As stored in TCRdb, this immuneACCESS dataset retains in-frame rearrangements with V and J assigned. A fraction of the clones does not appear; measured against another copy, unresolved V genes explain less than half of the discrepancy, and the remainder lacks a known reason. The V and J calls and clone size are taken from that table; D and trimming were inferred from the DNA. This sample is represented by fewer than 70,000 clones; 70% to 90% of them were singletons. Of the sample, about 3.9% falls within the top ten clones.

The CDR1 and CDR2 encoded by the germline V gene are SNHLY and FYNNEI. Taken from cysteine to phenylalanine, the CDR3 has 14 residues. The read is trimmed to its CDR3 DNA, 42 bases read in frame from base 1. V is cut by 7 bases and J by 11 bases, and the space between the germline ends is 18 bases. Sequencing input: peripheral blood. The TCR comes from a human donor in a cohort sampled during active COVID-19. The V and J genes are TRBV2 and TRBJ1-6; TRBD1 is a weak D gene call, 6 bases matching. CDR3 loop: CASTLGQFVTPLHF. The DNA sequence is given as TGTGCCAGCACCTTAGGACAGTTCGTGACACCCCTCCACTTT.